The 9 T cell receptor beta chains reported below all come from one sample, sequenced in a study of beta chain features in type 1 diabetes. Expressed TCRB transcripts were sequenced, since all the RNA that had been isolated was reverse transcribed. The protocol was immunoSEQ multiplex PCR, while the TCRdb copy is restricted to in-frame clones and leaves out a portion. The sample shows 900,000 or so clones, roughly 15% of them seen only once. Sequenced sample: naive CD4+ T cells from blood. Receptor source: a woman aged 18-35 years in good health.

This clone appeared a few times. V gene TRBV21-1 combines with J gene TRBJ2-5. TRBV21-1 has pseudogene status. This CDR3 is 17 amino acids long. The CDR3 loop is CASSKEVRADRQETQYF. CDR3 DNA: TGTGCCAGCAGCAAAGAGGTCCGGGCCGATCGACAAGAGACCCAGTACTTC.

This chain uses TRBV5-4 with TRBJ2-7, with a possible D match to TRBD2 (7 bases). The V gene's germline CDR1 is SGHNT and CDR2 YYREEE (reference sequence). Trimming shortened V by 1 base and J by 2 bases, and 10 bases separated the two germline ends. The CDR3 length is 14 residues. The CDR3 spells CASSLKGGPYEQYF. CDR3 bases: TGTGCCAGCAGCTTGAAGGGGGGGCCCTACGAGCAGTACTTC.

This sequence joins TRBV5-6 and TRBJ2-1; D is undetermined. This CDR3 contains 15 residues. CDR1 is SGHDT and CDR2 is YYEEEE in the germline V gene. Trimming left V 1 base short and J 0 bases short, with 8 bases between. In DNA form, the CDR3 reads TGTGCCAGCAGCTTGTTCGCTGACTCCTACAATGAGCAGTTCTTC. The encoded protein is CASSLFADSYNEQFF.

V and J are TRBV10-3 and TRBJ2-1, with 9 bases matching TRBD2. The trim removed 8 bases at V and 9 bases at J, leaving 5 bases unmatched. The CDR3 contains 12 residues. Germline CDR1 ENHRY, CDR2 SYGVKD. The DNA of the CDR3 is TGTGCCATCGCGGGAGGGCCCGGTGAGCAGTTCTTC. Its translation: CAIAGGPGEQFF.

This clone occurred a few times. CDR3 sequence: CATSRLGGDTEQFF. CDR3 in DNA: TGTGCCACTTCTCGACTCGGGGGAGACACAGAGCAGTTCTTC. The chain couples TRBV6-5 to TRBJ2-1, with D possibly TRBD2 on 6 matching bases. CDR3 length equals 14 residues. Per germline, CDR1 MNHEY and CDR2 SVGAGI. The germline V and J ends were trimmed by 10 bases and 10 bases, with 23 bases remaining between them.

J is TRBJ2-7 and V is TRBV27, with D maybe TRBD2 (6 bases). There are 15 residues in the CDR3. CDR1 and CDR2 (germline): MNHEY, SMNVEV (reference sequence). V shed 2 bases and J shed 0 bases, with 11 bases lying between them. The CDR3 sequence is CASSLNLAHSYEQYF. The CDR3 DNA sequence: TGTGCCAGCAGTTTAAATCTAGCGCACTCCTACGAGCAGTACTTC.

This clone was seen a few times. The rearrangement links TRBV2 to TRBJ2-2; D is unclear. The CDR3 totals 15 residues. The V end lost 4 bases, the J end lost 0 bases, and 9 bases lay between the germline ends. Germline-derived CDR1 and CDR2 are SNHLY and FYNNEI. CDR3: CASSVWSTNTGELFF. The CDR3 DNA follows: TGTGCCAGCAGTGTGTGGTCCACGAACACCGGGGAGCTGTTTTTT. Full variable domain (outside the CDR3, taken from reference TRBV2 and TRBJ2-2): EPEVTQTPSHQVTQMGQEVILRCVPISNHLYFYWYRQILGQKVEFLVSFYNNEISEKSEIFDDQFSVERPDGSNFTLKIRSTKLEDSAMYFCASSVWSTNTGELFFGEGSRLTVL.

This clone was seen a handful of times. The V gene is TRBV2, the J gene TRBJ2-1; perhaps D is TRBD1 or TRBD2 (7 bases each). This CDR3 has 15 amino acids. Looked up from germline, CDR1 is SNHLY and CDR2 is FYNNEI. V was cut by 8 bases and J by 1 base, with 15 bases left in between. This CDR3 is CASQRDRDSYNEQFF. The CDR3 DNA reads TGTGCCAGCCAGCGGGACAGAGATTCCTACAATGAGCAGTTCTTC.

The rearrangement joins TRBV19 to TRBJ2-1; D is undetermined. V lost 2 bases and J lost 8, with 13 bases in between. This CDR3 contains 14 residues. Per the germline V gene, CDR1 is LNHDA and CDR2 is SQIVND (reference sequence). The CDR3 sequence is CASSILTISDEQFF. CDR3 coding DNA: TGTGCCAGTAGTATATTGACAATAAGTGATGAGCAGTTCTTC.